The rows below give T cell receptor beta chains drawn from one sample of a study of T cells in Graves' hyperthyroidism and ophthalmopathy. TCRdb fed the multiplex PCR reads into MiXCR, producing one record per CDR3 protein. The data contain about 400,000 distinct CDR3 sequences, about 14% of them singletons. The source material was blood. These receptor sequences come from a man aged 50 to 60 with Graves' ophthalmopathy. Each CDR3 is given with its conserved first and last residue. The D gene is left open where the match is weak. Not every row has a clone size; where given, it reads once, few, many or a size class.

DNA: TGTGCCAGCAGCCCCCGGGACCGCTCTCCATACGAGCAGTACTTC
CDR3: CASSPRDRSPYEQYF
D: .
size: many
V: TRBV11-1
J: TRBJ2-7

DNA: TGCAGTGCTAGAGTAGGTAGGGGGCTCTCACCCCTCCACTTT
CDR3: CSARVGRGLSPLHF
D: TRBD1
size: .
V: TRBV20-1
J: TRBJ1-6

DNA: TGTGCCAGACTAGCGGGAGAGCGGGGCGGGGAGCTGTTTTTT
CDR3: CARLAGERGGELFF
D: TRBD2
size: many
V: TRBV2
J: TRBJ2-2

DNA: TGTGCCAGCAGCTTAATACGGGAGGGCGTGGGGCAGTTCTTC
CDR3: CASSLIREGVGQFF
D: TRBD2
size: many
V: TRBV11-2
J: TRBJ2-1

DNA: TGTGCCAGCAACCAAAACCTGGGGTATGAGCAGTTCTTC
CDR3: CASNQNLGYEQFF
D: .
size: many
V: TRBV11-2
J: TRBJ2-1

DNA: TGTGCCAGCAGCCCGGACTCTCCGTCGCAGTATTTT
CDR3: CASSPDSPSQYF
D: .
size: .
V: TRBV7-9
J: TRBJ2-3

DNA: TGTGCCAGCAGTATTTCCGGGACAGTAAACTACGAGCAGTACTTC
CDR3: CASSISGTVNYEQYF
D: TRBD1
size: many
V: TRBV2
J: TRBJ2-7

DNA: TGTGCCAGCAGCGGGACCCTAGCGTCCGAGCAGTACTTC
CDR3: CASSGTLASEQYF
D: .
size: many
V: TRBV11-2
J: TRBJ2-7

DNA: TGCAGTGCTACCGCCTTAGCGGGAGGGCGAACAGATACGCAGTATTTT
CDR3: CSATALAGGRTDTQYF
D: TRBD2
size: many
V: TRBV20-1
J: TRBJ2-3

DNA: TGCGCCAGCAGTCCTAGCGGGGGGGATTGGTTCTTC
CDR3: CASSPSGGDWFF
D: TRBD2
size: .
V: TRBV5-1
J: TRBJ2-1

DNA: TGTGCCAGCAGATCCCCCCAAGCGGGAAGATCCGCCGGGGAGCTGTTTTTT
CDR3: CASRSPQAGRSAGELFF
D: TRBD2
size: .
V: TRBV7-9
J: TRBJ2-2

DNA: TGTGCCAGCAGAGAGAACAGGGAAAATGGATCACCCCTCCACTTT
CDR3: CASRENRENGSPLHF
D: .
size: many
V: TRBV2
J: TRBJ1-6

DNA: TGTGCCAGCAGTCCCGCGACAGGGACGCGAGGGGCCAACGTCCTGACTTTC
CDR3: CASSPATGTRGANVLTF
D: TRBD1
size: .
V: TRBV28
J: TRBJ2-6

DNA: TGTGCCAGCAGCCCAACGTACTCACGGACTAGCGGGATCTCCTACGAGCAGTACTTC
CDR3: CASSPTYSRTSGISYEQYF
D: TRBD2
size: .
V: TRBV5-8
J: TRBJ2-7

DNA: TGTGCCAGCAGCATCCTACAAGAGACCCAGTACTTC
CDR3: CASSILQETQYF
D: .
size: few
V: TRBV9
J: TRBJ2-5

DNA: TGTGCCAGCAGTTACTTGGTCAGGTCCTCTGAGGGAGCTTTCTTT
CDR3: CASSYLVRSSEGAFF
D: .
size: .
V: TRBV6-6
J: TRBJ1-1

DNA: TGCAGTGCTAGAGATAAACCACTCTTTAGCGGTACAGATACGCAGTATTTT
CDR3: CSARDKPLFSGTDTQYF
D: .
size: many
V: TRBV20-1
J: TRBJ2-3

DNA: TGCAGTGCTAGTAGGCTAGTGGCACATGAGCAGTTCTTC
CDR3: CSASRLVAHEQFF
D: .
size: many
V: TRBV20-1
J: TRBJ2-1

DNA: TGTGCCAGCAGTGCACGAGAAAGCGGAAAAGAGACCCAGTACTTC
CDR3: CASSARESGKETQYF
D: .
size: .
V: TRBV28
J: TRBJ2-5

DNA: TGTGCCAGCAGCTTAGTCGGGCAGAAAACCTACAATGAGCAGTTCTTC
CDR3: CASSLVGQKTYNEQFF
D: .
size: .
V: TRBV7-8
J: TRBJ2-1

DNA: TGTGCCAGCAGTGCGACTAGCGGGAGTACAGATACGCAGTATTTT
CDR3: CASSATSGSTDTQYF
D: TRBD2
size: many
V: TRBV2
J: TRBJ2-3

DNA: TGTGCCAGCAAGACGACAACTAATGAAAAACTGTTTTTT
CDR3: CASKTTTNEKLFF
D: .
size: .
V: TRBV7-8
J: TRBJ1-4

DNA: TGTGCCTGGAGTGCGGGCTTAGACACAGATACGCAGTATTTT
CDR3: CAWSAGLDTDTQYF
D: .
size: many
V: TRBV30
J: TRBJ2-3

DNA: TGCGCCAGCAGCTCGACCGGGGCCGCCTACGAGCAGTACTTC
CDR3: CASSSTGAAYEQYF
D: .
size: few
V: TRBV5-1
J: TRBJ2-7

DNA: TGCAGTGCTAGAGACGGGACAGGGGGCGGCTACGAGCAGTACTTC
CDR3: CSARDGTGGGYEQYF
D: TRBD1
size: many
V: TRBV20-1
J: TRBJ2-7

DNA: TGTGCCAGCAGGCCCGGTGGAGCGGTCAATGAGCAGTTCTTC
CDR3: CASRPGGAVNEQFF
D: .
size: many
V: TRBV6-1
J: TRBJ2-1

DNA: TGCAGTGTTAGGGCAGGGACCTCCTACGAGCAGTACTTC
CDR3: CSVRAGTSYEQYF
D: .
size: many
V: TRBV20-1
J: TRBJ2-7

DNA: TGTGCCACCAGTGACCGAGCCGCGATCGGGTCTTTCTTT
CDR3: CATSDRAAIGSFF
D: .
size: many
V: TRBV24-1
J: TRBJ1-1

DNA: TGTGCTAGTGGTTTGGTACCCACAGATACGCAGTATTTT
CDR3: CASGLVPTDTQYF
D: .
size: many
V: TRBV12-5
J: TRBJ2-3

DNA: TGCAGTGCTCCCGACAGGCGAAATGAAAAACTGTTTTTT
CDR3: CSAPDRRNEKLFF
D: .
size: few
V: TRBV20-1
J: TRBJ1-4

DNA: TGTGCCAGCAGCGCCACAGGGACAGGGGAGCTCGAGCAGTACTTC
CDR3: CASSATGTGELEQYF
D: TRBD1
size: .
V: TRBV13
J: TRBJ2-7

DNA: TGTGCCAGCAGCTCCCCGCTGGATAAGGGCTACACCTTC
CDR3: CASSSPLDKGYTF
D: .
size: many
V: TRBV7-9
J: TRBJ1-2

DNA: TGTGCCTGGAGTGAAGACTTCGAGGGATTCAATGAGCAGTTCTTC
CDR3: CAWSEDFEGFNEQFF
D: .
size: many
V: TRBV30
J: TRBJ2-1

DNA: TGTGCCAGCAGCTTAACTGTTGACGAGCAGTACTTC
CDR3: CASSLTVDEQYF
D: .
size: many
V: TRBV7-9
J: TRBJ2-7

DNA: TGCAGTGCCACTCCGACTAGCGGAGGTATTGGTTCGCAGTATTTT
CDR3: CSATPTSGGIGSQYF
D: TRBD2
size: few
V: TRBV20-1
J: TRBJ2-3

DNA: TGCGCCAGCAGAGTTCGGACTAGCGGGAGTTGGTACGAGCAGTACTTC
CDR3: CASRVRTSGSWYEQYF
D: TRBD2
size: many
V: TRBV5-1
J: TRBJ2-7

DNA: TGTGCCAGTAGACGACTCATCGGGGGCGAAGGCTATGGCTACACCTTC
CDR3: CASRRLIGGEGYGYTF
D: .
size: .
V: TRBV19
J: TRBJ1-2

DNA: TGTGCCAGCAGCCACGGACTAGCGGGAGGGGAGAACACCGGGGAGCTGTTTTTT
CDR3: CASSHGLAGGENTGELFF
D: TRBD2
size: many
V: TRBV4-2
J: TRBJ2-2

DNA: TGTGCCAGCAGCCGAAACGCGGGGCAGGGGGGCCACGAGCAGTACTTC
CDR3: CASSRNAGQGGHEQYF
D: .
size: many
V: TRBV11-2
J: TRBJ2-7

DNA: TGTGCCAGCAGTTTTCCGGGTCTTATCTCCGCGGAGCTGTTTTTT
CDR3: CASSFPGLISAELFF
D: .
size: .
V: TRBV7-9
J: TRBJ2-2

DNA: TGTGCCAGCAGTCCTGGGGCTATAAACACAGATACGCAGTATTTT
CDR3: CASSPGAINTDTQYF
D: .
size: .
V: TRBV2
J: TRBJ2-3

DNA: TGTGCCAGCAGCGTAGAGGGTTCTTCCTACGAGCAGTACTTC
CDR3: CASSVEGSSYEQYF
D: .
size: .
V: TRBV9
J: TRBJ2-7

DNA: TGTGCCAGCAGCCCTGCCTTCCCTAGCGGGATCGAGCAGTACTTC
CDR3: CASSPAFPSGIEQYF
D: TRBD2
size: many
V: TRBV12-3/TRBV12-4
J: TRBJ2-7

DNA: TGCGCCAGCAGCCCTGGAGCGGGAGTATTAGAGACCCAGTACTTC
CDR3: CASSPGAGVLETQYF
D: TRBD2
size: .
V: TRBV4-1
J: TRBJ2-5

DNA: TGTGCCAGCCCGCGGAGCAGTTTGTCTAGCACAGATACGCAGTATTTT
CDR3: CASPRSSLSSTDTQYF
D: .
size: few
V: TRBV10-3
J: TRBJ2-3

DNA: TGTGCCTGGACCCCCCGCGACAGAGGACTAGAAGAGACCCAGTACTTC
CDR3: CAWTPRDRGLEETQYF
D: TRBD2
size: many
V: TRBV30
J: TRBJ2-5

DNA: TGCAGCGTTGTGGGCAGAAACCAAGAGACCCAGTACTTC
CDR3: CSVVGRNQETQYF
D: .
size: .
V: TRBV29-1
J: TRBJ2-5

DNA: TGTGCCAGCAGCTTCCTCGGGACAGTCTCTGTAAACACCATATATTTT
CDR3: CASSFLGTVSVNTIYF
D: TRBD1
size: once
V: TRBV28
J: TRBJ1-3

DNA: TGTGCCAGCAGCTCCACTATAGCGGGAGGGCCTTCAGATACGCAGTATTTT
CDR3: CASSSTIAGGPSDTQYF
D: TRBD2
size: .
V: TRBV5-4
J: TRBJ2-3

DNA: TGTGCCACCACGGGTACATCAAACACCGGGGAGCTGTTTTTT
CDR3: CATTGTSNTGELFF
D: .
size: many
V: TRBV24-1
J: TRBJ2-2